The present entry profiles one TCR beta chain with its context. This clone was seen only once. Its cognate antigen has yet to be identified. No clone much larger than this one lies a single base away; base qualities are absent. The healthy controls were fewer than 45 blood donors, and the buffy coats of these donors were supplied by the Finnish Red Cross blood service. All TCR-sequenced material derived from peripheral blood: patient blood samples and healthy donor buffy coats. Ficoll-Hypaque gradient centrifugation was used to isolate peripheral blood mononuclear cells. CD4+ cells were magnetically purified from the buffy coats of healthy controls. The Gentra Puregene Cell and Tissue kit was used for genomic DNA extraction, and quantification was performed on a Qubit 2.0 fluorometer. The immunoSEQ assay at survey resolution was applied to genomic DNA for sequencing of TCRbeta rearrangements. In the original analysis: In the TCR sequencing data, the smallest productive clonotype frequency that could be detected was 2.59 x 10-5. Analyses included only productive TCRbeta rearrangements, meaning complete and in-frame sequences. The clonality of each sample was calculated as Simpson clonality in the immunoSEQ Analyzer version 3.0. Clones were categorized by frequency as very rare, small, medium, large (1-20%) or hyperexpanded (>20%). Generation probabilities were estimated with OLGA 1.2.3, V-gene circos plots were made with VDJtools, specificities were searched in VDJdb, and CDR3 motifs were identified with GLIPH. This immuneACCESS table, as held by TCRdb, lists in-frame sequences with V and J called but not all clones. Of the missing ones, under half trace to an unresolved V gene in checked studies; the others have no known cause. V, J and clone size were drawn from that table, and D and trimming were deduced from the DNA. Recorded for this sample are tens of thousands of clones; around four fifths of them occurred a single time. The top ten clonotypes cover about 4.5% of the sample.

Based on the germline V gene (reference sequence), the CDR1 and CDR2 sequences are MNHEY and SMNVEV. The CDR3, from cysteine to phenylalanine, totals 18 residues. Solely the CDR3 DNA is kept, with 54 bases framed from the first base. Trimming costs V 2 bases and J 2 bases, and their ends lie 19 bases apart. The data stem from a study of STAT5B mutations in CD4+ large granular lymphocyte leukemia (dated by TCRdb to the early 2020s). Looking at the study overall: Among healthy controls, the CDR3 'QG' motif was associated with a particular HLA allele. Flow cytometry performed on FACSCanto II or FACSVerse showed that the purified fractions had more than 95% purity among lymphocytes. The TCRbeta repertoires of CD4+ T-cell large granular lymphocyte leukemia patients were compared with the TCRbeta repertoires of healthy blood donors. Broad study findings and their caveats: The data were not HLA-matched, and the higher clonality in CD4+ T-LGLL than in CD8+ T-LGLL could be due to the relatively small sample size. Main leukemic clonotypes were private to each patient, although 20% to 25% of the main leukemic clonotypes were found at low frequency in the non-leukemic repertoires of other patients. CD4-sorted patient repertoires appeared more clonal than healthy CD4+ repertoires, and this difference persisted after removing the putative leukemic clones. Enrichment of TRBV06-family usage was observed among the top patient clones (8/27) relative to healthy controls (2/35).

This receptor chain uses TRBV27 and TRBJ1-5; the D segment could be TRBD1, given 5 matching bases. The TCR comes from a human donor in good health. The sample comprised CD4+ T cells from blood buffy coats. The CDR3: CASSLEGPGVRGNQPQHF. The nucleotides are TGTGCCAGCAGTTTAGAGGGGCCGGGGGTTCGAGGCAATCAGCCCCAGCATTTT.